This T cell receptor beta chain was recorded in a study of T-cell memory formation after mild COVID-19. The study, taken as a whole, reports: Pre-infection memory contained some responding clones, which suggested that cross-reactive memory had joined.

Concerning this clonotype: Its cognate antigen is unknown.

The V gene's germline CDR1 is SGDLS and CDR2 YYNGEE. This CDR3 region has 15 residues. The V gene lost 0 bases and the J gene lost 3 bases, with 10 bases spanning the gap. TCRdb fed the 5' RACE reads into MiXCR, producing one record per CDR3 protein. This table holds hundreds of thousands of distinct CDR3 sequences, roughly 15% found once. This clonotype was sampled from a man between 18 and 29 years old who had mild COVID-19 (a few samples of this study predate the infection). Cell type and time point are not known. This sequence joins TRBV9 and TRBJ1-5, with a possible D match to TRBD1 (5 bases). Sequencing was done on a sample of PBMCs or a T cell subset sorted from them (not recorded which). The DNA for the CDR3 is TGTGCCAGCAGCGTAGGGGGGGGGACCAATCAGCCCCAGCATTTT. This sequence encodes CASSVGGGTNQPQHF. The whole variable domain, remainder taken from reference TRBV9 and TRBJ1-5, is DSGVTQTPKHLITATGQRVTLRCSPRSGDLSVYWYQQSLDQGLQFLIQYYNGEERAKGNILERFSAQQFPDLHSELNLSSLELGDSALYFCASSVGGGTNQPQHFGDGTRLSIL.